This T cell receptor beta chain stems from a study of blood T cell repertoires in COVID-19. Across the study: The origin of the acute and convalescent COVID-19 samples was the United States, Italy and Spain. The analysed material was cDNA or gDNA that came from T cells, B-cell-depleted T cells, or PBMCs.

In the source study's methods: Amplification of reference gene primers was used by the study to estimate nucleated cell counts. Profiled with immunoSEQ multiplex PCR; TCRdb holds only in-frame clones, not every one. V and J calls and clone size are those listed in that table; D and trimming were worked out from the DNA. This table has 150,000 to 200,000 clones, about 91% appearing once. The CDR3 extends over 14 amino acids. Trimming left V 1 base short and J 0 bases short, with 5 bases between. CDR1 and CDR2 from the germline V gene are MGHRA and YSYEKL. The chain is built from TRBV4-1 and TRBJ2-3, with D unclear. Specimen: peripheral blood. The sequence came from a woman aged 25-40 years with acute or convalescent COVID-19. The CDR3 reads CASSQAFSTDTQYF. Here the CDR3 DNA reads TGCGCCAGCAGCCAAGCTTTTAGCACAGATACGCAGTATTTT.